This T cell receptor beta chain came from a study of shared clonotypes between healthy human individuals. Some clones are missing from TCRdb's copy, which holds only in-frame ones; the method was immunoSEQ multiplex PCR. This sample yields around 2.1 million clones, of which approximately 94% are seen a single time; 0.13% belongs to the top ten. Germline trimming cut 6 bases from V and 5 bases from J; bases unmatched to any gene: 9. Germline V gene sequence: CDR1 MNHNS, CDR2 SASEGT. The CDR3 covers 14 residues. The chain uses TRBV6-1 and TRBJ2-7; 8 nucleotides line up with TRBD1. This TCR came from a man younger than 35 in good health. Sequenced input: naive CD4+ T cells sorted from blood. Subset noted: CD45RA+ positively selected. CDR3 bases: TGTGCCAGCAGCTTACAGGGGGTAGGCGACGAGCAGTACTTC. Translation: CASSLQGVGDEQYF.